This is a list of T cell receptor beta chains from one sample in a study of blood T cells in healthy people across ages. TCRdb redid the calling of the 5' RACE reads with MiXCR, one entry per CDR3 protein. The data show 540,000 or so distinct CDR3 sequences, less than 25% seen once. These data also featured in a second study, about T cells of mothers and their children.

Input material: blood. These TCRs come from a boy younger than 18 in good health. Each CDR3 is given with its conserved first and last residue. Fields, in order: CDR3 DNA, CDR3 protein, V gene, clone size, J gene, D gene, CDR3 length. D genes are given only for firm matches. The listing skips clone size in some rows; elsewhere it reads once, few, many or a size class.

TGCGCCAGCAGCCCCACTGCTCCTGGAAACACCATATATTTT,CASSPTAPGNTIYF,TRBV4-3,-,TRBJ1-3,-,14
TGTGCCAGCAGTTTATTACTAGCGGGAAGGGCGGGGGAGCAGTTCTTC,CASSLLLAGRAGEQFF,TRBV28,-,TRBJ2-1,TRBD2,16
TGTGCCAGCAGCTACCCGGACGGACCCCAAGAGACCCAGTACTTC,CASSYPDGPQETQYF,TRBV28,few,TRBJ2-5,-,15
TGTGCCAGCAGTCCGCCGGGACAGCCCTACGAGCAGTACTTC,CASSPPGQPYEQYF,TRBV28,many,TRBJ2-7,TRBD1,14
TGTGCCAGCAGTTTATCGGCAGGGGGGGATGGCTACACCTTC,CASSLSAGGDGYTF,TRBV28,-,TRBJ1-2,TRBD1,14
TGTGCCACCAGCAGAGATCCCACATACACCATATATTTT,CATSRDPTYTIYF,TRBV15,few,TRBJ1-3,-,13
TGTGCCAGCAGTTACCGGGGACTAGCGGTCGTCGCCGGCGAGCAGTACTTC,CASSYRGLAVVAGEQYF,TRBV6-2/TRBV6-3,few,TRBJ2-7,TRBD2,17
TGTGCCAGCGCAATGCGGAACACTGAAGCTTTCTTT,CASAMRNTEAFF,TRBV27,few,TRBJ1-1,-,12
TGTGCCAGCAGCACGCGGACAGGGTTCGGTGGCTACACCTTC,CASSTRTGFGGYTF,TRBV7-8,-,TRBJ1-2,TRBD1,14
TGTGCCAGCAGTTTATATAGGGGGCAAGTGGAAGAAAAACTGTTTTTT,CASSLYRGQVEEKLFF,TRBV28,-,TRBJ1-4,TRBD1,16
TGTGCCAGCAGCGTCCGGATCGGGAACGAGCAGTACTTC,CASSVRIGNEQYF,TRBV2,-,TRBJ2-7,-,13
TGTGCCAGCAGTTTCGTTGGGACTAGCGGGAGGAATGAGCAGTTCTTC,CASSFVGTSGRNEQFF,TRBV28,-,TRBJ2-1,TRBD2,16
TGTGCCAGCCATAGGGGCGGGTCCCACGAGCAGTACTTC,CASHRGGSHEQYF,TRBV27,-,TRBJ2-7,-,13
TGCAGTGCCGTAAGGGAGGGTTCCTATGGCTACACCTTC,CSAVREGSYGYTF,TRBV20-1,-,TRBJ1-2,-,13
TGTGCCAGCAGCAGGACCCCTGGAGAGCAGTTCTTC,CASSRTPGEQFF,TRBV7-2,few,TRBJ2-1,-,12
TGTGCCAGCAGGGGGGGAACACACGCGAACACCGGGGAGCTGTTTTTT,CASRGGTHANTGELFF,TRBV6-6,few,TRBJ2-2,-,16
TGTGCCAGCAGCCAACACGGGGCAAGCAATCAGCCCCAGCATTTT,CASSQHGASNQPQHF,TRBV5-5,once,TRBJ1-5,-,15
TGTGCCAGCAGCCCTATAGCGGGAGGGGCTCGCAATGAGCAGTTCTTC,CASSPIAGGARNEQFF,TRBV7-2,-,TRBJ2-1,TRBD2,16
TGTGCCAGCAGTTTATCAGCGGCAGTTACTAACTATGGCTACACCTTC,CASSLSAAVTNYGYTF,TRBV12-3/TRBV12-4,-,TRBJ1-2,-,16
TGTGCCAGCAGAGACAGGGGTCGGAGAGAGACCCAGTACTTC,CASRDRGRRETQYF,TRBV2,-,TRBJ2-5,TRBD1,14
TGTGCCAGCAGTTTGGACGGAAAGACCCAGTACTTC,CASSLDGKTQYF,TRBV25-1,few,TRBJ2-5,-,12
TGTGCCAGCAGTGAACCCGCCGGGCAGGCTAGCACAGATACGCAGTATTTT,CASSEPAGQASTDTQYF,TRBV2,-,TRBJ2-3,-,17
TGTGCCAGCAGCCAGGCGGGACAGGGTACTCACAATGAGCAGTTCTTC,CASSQAGQGTHNEQFF,TRBV4-2,-,TRBJ2-1,TRBD1,16
TGCAGTGCGGGAGGACAGGGGAACACCATATATTTT,CSAGGQGNTIYF,TRBV20-1,few,TRBJ1-3,TRBD1,12
TGTGCCAGCAGCCAAGATCCGCTACTAGCGGGAGAGTCGGAGACCCAGTACTTC,CASSQDPLLAGESETQYF,TRBV3-1,-,TRBJ2-5,TRBD2,18
TGTGCCAGCAGTGAAGACGGTCGGACGGGTTATAATTCACCCCTCCACTTT,CASSEDGRTGYNSPLHF,TRBV6-1,few,TRBJ1-6,-,17
TGTGCCAGCAGTTACGTCTCGGACACAGGGGGCGCCTATAATTCACCCCTCCACTTT,CASSYVSDTGGAYNSPLHF,TRBV6-5,few,TRBJ1-6,TRBD1,19
TGTGCCAGCAGCCAAGAAGTTGGCCAACCGTCCACCTTC,CASSQEVGQPSTF,TRBV3-1,-,TRBJ1-2,-,13
TGCAGTGCCCTGCGGACAGGGGAGGATTCACCCCTCCACTTT,CSALRTGEDSPLHF,TRBV20-1,few,TRBJ1-6,TRBD1,14
TGTGCCAGCAAGGCGAGCACTGAAGCTTTCTTT,CASKASTEAFF,TRBV2,many,TRBJ1-1,-,11
TGTGCCATCAGGACGGACAGTACCTACGAGCAGTACTTC,CAIRTDSTYEQYF,TRBV10-3,-,TRBJ2-7,-,13
TGTGCCAGCAGTATCCAACTAGCGAGCGGATCCTACAATGAGCAGTTCTTC,CASSIQLASGSYNEQFF,TRBV12-3/TRBV12-4,few,TRBJ2-1,TRBD2,17
TGTGCCAGCAGTTTAGAGAAGGACAGGGACGTTAGCTCTGGGGCCAACGTCCTGACTTTC,CASSLEKDRDVSSGANVLTF,TRBV28,-,TRBJ2-6,TRBD1,20
TGCAGTACCAGAGCGGTATACAATGAGCAGTTCTTC,CSTRAVYNEQFF,TRBV20-1,-,TRBJ2-1,-,12
TGTGCCATCAGTGTCCAAGAGTCTAATGAGCAGTTCTTC,CAISVQESNEQFF,TRBV10-3,few,TRBJ2-1,-,13
TGTACCAGCAGTTACTCCGGAGAGTGGAACACCGGGGAGCTGTTTTTT,CTSSYSGEWNTGELFF,TRBV6-6,-,TRBJ2-2,-,16
TGTGCCAGCAGCGTAGATAGCGGGTCTGCCTACGAGCAGTACTTC,CASSVDSGSAYEQYF,TRBV9,-,TRBJ2-7,TRBD2,15
TGCGCCAGCAGCTCGGAACGAACTAGCGGGAGGTACAATGAGCAGTTCTTC,CASSSERTSGRYNEQFF,TRBV5-1,few,TRBJ2-1,TRBD2,17
TGTGCCAGCAGTGCCCCGGGACGAGGGAGGGGCACTGAAGCTTTCTTT,CASSAPGRGRGTEAFF,TRBV7-9,-,TRBJ1-1,-,16